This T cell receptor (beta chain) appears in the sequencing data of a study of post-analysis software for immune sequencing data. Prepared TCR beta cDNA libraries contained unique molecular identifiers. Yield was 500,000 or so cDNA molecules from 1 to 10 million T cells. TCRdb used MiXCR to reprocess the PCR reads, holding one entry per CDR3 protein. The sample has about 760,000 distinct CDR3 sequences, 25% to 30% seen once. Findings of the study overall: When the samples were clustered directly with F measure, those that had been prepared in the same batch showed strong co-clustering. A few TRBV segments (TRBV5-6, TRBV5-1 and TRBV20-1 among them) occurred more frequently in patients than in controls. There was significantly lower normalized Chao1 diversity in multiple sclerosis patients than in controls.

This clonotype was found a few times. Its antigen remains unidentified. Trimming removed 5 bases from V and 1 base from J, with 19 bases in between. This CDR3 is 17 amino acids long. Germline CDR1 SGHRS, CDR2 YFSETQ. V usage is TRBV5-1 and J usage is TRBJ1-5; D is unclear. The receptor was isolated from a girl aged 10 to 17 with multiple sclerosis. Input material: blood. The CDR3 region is CASSTHVLSESNQPQHF. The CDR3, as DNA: TGCGCCAGCAGTACCCATGTTTTGTCGGAAAGCAATCAGCCCCAGCATTTT.